The clone carrying this TCR beta chain was seen a handful of times. Its specificity is unknown. The sample is drawn from a study of T-cell memory formation after mild COVID-19. Study overall: Clusters were largely donor specific.

V shed 5 bases, J shed 0 bases, and the junction held 6 bases outside the gene matches. This CDR3 comprises 16 residues. Findings and caveats of the study: Cross-reactive memory appears to have joined, as suggested by some responding clones showing up in pre-infection memory. Day 15 to 85 contractors were CD4/CD8 balanced; later expanders leaned CD4+.

TCRdb re-called the 5' RACE reads with MiXCR, one entry per CDR3 protein. In the table there are about 390,000 distinct CDR3 sequences, roughly 15% of which are singletons. J is TRBJ2-7 and V is TRBV12-3 or TRBV12-4; 11 positions match TRBD2. The sequence was collected from a man aged 18 to 29 who had mild COVID-19 (a few samples of this study predate the infection). Cell type and time point are not known. Sequencing input: PBMCs or a T cell subset sorted from them (not recorded which). The CDR3 DNA reads as TGTGCCAGCAGTGCCCTGACTAGCGGGAACTCCTACGAGCAGTACTTC. Residues: CASSALTSGNSYEQYF.